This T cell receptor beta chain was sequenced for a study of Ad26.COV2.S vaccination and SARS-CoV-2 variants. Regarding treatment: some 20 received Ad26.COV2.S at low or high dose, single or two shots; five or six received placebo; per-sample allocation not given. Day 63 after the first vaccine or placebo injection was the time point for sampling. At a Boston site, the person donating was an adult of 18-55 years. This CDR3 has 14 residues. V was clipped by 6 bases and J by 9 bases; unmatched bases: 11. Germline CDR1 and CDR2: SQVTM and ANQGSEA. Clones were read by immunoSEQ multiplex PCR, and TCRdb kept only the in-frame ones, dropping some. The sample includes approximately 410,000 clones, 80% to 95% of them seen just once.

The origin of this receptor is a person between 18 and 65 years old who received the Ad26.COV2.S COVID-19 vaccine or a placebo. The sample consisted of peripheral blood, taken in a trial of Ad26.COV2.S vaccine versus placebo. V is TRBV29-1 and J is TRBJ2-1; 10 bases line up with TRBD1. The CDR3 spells CSVREQDRGGEQFF. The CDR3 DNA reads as TGCAGCGTCCGCGAACAGGACAGGGGGGGTGAGCAGTTCTTC.